This T cell receptor beta chain was profiled in a study of a mutant IDH1 vaccine in newly diagnosed glioma. Study as a whole: The treated group averaged roughly 40 years old and was 62.5% male, roughly 38% female.

Measured with immunoSEQ multiplex PCR; TCRdb has only the in-frame clones, and not every one. The profile covers fewer than 95,000 clones, with approximately 75% appearing a single time and 4% to 5.5% taken by the ten largest. The CDR3 is 15 amino acids. The germline CDR1 and CDR2 sequences are SGHAT and FQNNGV. Trimming pared 3 bases from V and 2 bases from J, leaving 8 bases between. In the case of this clone: Its cognate antigen is unknown.

The time point: week 47, end of study. The vaccine gave 300 ug of a 20-mer mutant IDH1 peptide subcutaneously per dose. Specimen: PBMCs, collected from a glioma patient whose treatment included an IDH1 peptide vaccine. This sequence was found in a man aged 40-49 years with glioma. The V call is TRBV11-2, the J call TRBJ2-6; no clear D gene. The CDR3 spells CASSLKGPGANVLTF. In DNA form, the CDR3 reads TGTGCCAGCAGCTTGAAAGGGCCTGGGGCCAACGTCCTGACTTTC.